The 27 T cell receptor beta chains below were found in one sample sequenced in a study of CD8+ T cells in alopecia areata. Treatment of the sample: oral pan-JAK inhibitor, 5-10 mg twice daily. In each case, RNA was isolated and then reverse transcribed into cDNA as the sequencing template. Assay used: immunoSEQ multiplex PCR; TCRdb lists only in-frame clones, some missing. The sample has approximately 210,000 clones, 50% to 70% seen once. This material consisted of CD4+ T cells sorted from blood, taken at approximately week 50, from a patient treated with tofacitinib. The receptors were sampled from a human donor with alopecia areata.

This clone was seen more than once but under ten times. V and J are TRBV15 and TRBJ1-4; TRBD1 might be the D (5 bases). Germline-derived CDR1 and CDR2 are LNHNV and YYDKDF (reference sequence). V lost 5 bases and J 4 bases, leaving 14 bases between the germline ends. The CDR3 extends over 15 amino acids. The CDR3 DNA follows: TGTGCCACCAGCGGAGCCGGGACGGGTAATGAAAAACTGTTTTTT. It is translated as CATSGAGTGNEKLFF.

This clone has just one count. The V gene is TRBV7-7, the J gene TRBJ2-1; the match to TRBD2 covers 13 bases. CDR3 length: 18 amino acids. V lost 6 bases and J lost 0; bases outside the gene matches: 8. Germline V gene lookup returns CDR1 SSHAT and CDR2 FNYEAQ (reference sequence). CDR3 sequence: CASRSTSGGDSSYNEQFF. DNA for the CDR3: TGTGCCAGCAGAAGTACTAGCGGGGGGGACAGCTCCTACAATGAGCAGTTCTTC.

V is TRBV5-1 and J is TRBJ2-7, with a tentative D call TRBD1 (6 bases). V lost 5 bases and J 5 bases, leaving 17 bases between the germline ends. The germline V gene has CDR1 SGHRS and CDR2 YFSETQ. The length of the CDR3 is 14 residues. The CDR3: CASRRDTHWDEQYF. CDR3 nucleotide sequence: TGCGCCAGCAGGAGGGACACCCACTGGGACGAGCAGTACTTC.

The rearrangement joins TRBV14 to TRBJ2-2, with D unresolved. Trimming removed 2 bases from V and 4 bases from J, with 8 bases in between. Germline loops: CDR1 SGHDN, CDR2 FVKESK. The CDR3 runs to 14 residues. The CDR3 is CASSQYTVTGELFF. CDR3 nucleotides: TGTGCCAGCAGCCAATATACAGTCACCGGGGAGCTGTTTTTT.

The V call is TRBV29-1, the J call TRBJ1-1; TRBD1 might be the D (6 bases). Looked up from germline, CDR1 is SQVTM and CDR2 is ANQGSEA. The CDR3 loop spans 12 amino acids. V was clipped by 4 bases and J by 7 bases, with 13 bases between them. Written as DNA, the CDR3 is TGCAGCGTTGGTGGATACAGGGTTGAAGCTTTCTTT. Amino acid sequence: CSVGGYRVEAFF.

This clone appeared once. This sequence joins TRBV4-1 and TRBJ1-2; D unclear. From germline, CDR1 is MGHRA and CDR2 YSYEKL. The CDR3 covers 11 residues. The V end lost 0 bases, the J end lost 5 bases, and 1 base lay between the germline ends. CDR3 DNA sequence: TGCGCCAGCAGCCAAGATTATGGCTACACCTTC. This codes for CASSQDYGYTF.

There are a few counts of this clone. V usage is TRBV5-6 and J usage is TRBJ2-4; no reliable D call. The CDR3 is 11 residues long. Germline V gene lookup returns CDR1 SGHDT and CDR2 YYEEEE. Trimming removed 0 bases from V and 7 bases from J, with 2 bases in between. The CDR3 region has the DNA TGTGCCAGCAGCTTGGACAACATTCAGTACTTC. It specifies CASSLDNIQYF.

A remark on this clone: This sample includes further DNA sequences coding for the same CDR3. The chain recombines TRBV20-1 with TRBJ2-1; D gene ambiguous. V lost 6 bases and J 5 bases, leaving 5 bases between the germline ends. The CDR3 loop spans 10 amino acids. Germline CDR1 and CDR2: DFQATT and SNEGSKA (reference sequence). The CDR3 nucleotides are TGCAGTGCGCGAAACAATGAGCAGTTCTTC. It encodes CSARNNEQFF.

The chain has TRBV30 and TRBJ2-2; D is uncertain. With 0 bases removed from V and 7 bases from J, the gap between germline ends came to 12 bases. Germline values: CDR1 GTSNPN, CDR2 SVGIG (reference sequence). The CDR3 runs 14 residues. In DNA form, the CDR3 reads TGTGCCTGGAGTGTGCTAGTCGGCGGCGGGGAGCTGTTTTTT. Translating it yields CAWSVLVGGGELFF.

This clone has a handful of counts. V usage is TRBV29-1 and J usage is TRBJ1-1; a possible D gene is TRBD1 (6 bases). Per germline, CDR1 SQVTM and CDR2 ANQGSEA. V was pared by 6 bases and J by 0 bases, with 11 bases between. The CDR3 has 13 residues. CDR3 loop: CSVYRVMNTEAFF. CDR3 nucleotide sequence: TGCAGCGTCTACAGGGTAATGAACACTGAAGCTTTCTTT. Using reference TRBV29-1 and TRBJ1-1 for the parts outside the CDR3, the full variable domain is SAVISQKPSRDICQRGTSLTIQCQVDSQVTMMFWYRQQPGQSLTLIATANQGSEATYESGFVIDKFPISRPNLTFSTLTVSNMSPEDSSIYLCSVYRVMNTEAFFGQGTRLTVV.

CDR3 DNA sequence: TGTGCCAGCAGCTTGTTGGCGGGGTGGTCCTACAATGAGCAGTTCTTC. Translation gives CASSLLAGWSYNEQFF. The gene calls are TRBV5-6 and TRBJ2-1; D possibly corresponds to TRBD2 (6 bases). Trimming removed 1 base from V and 1 base from J, with 12 bases in between. The CDR3 has 16 residues. CDR1 SGHDT and CDR2 YYEEEE come from the germline V gene.

This clone appeared a few times. The chain employs TRBV5-6 and TRBJ2-3; 12 nucleotides match TRBD2. Looked up from germline, CDR1 is SGHDT and CDR2 is YYEEEE. This CDR3 has 19 amino acids. After removal of 3 bases from V and 0 bases from J, the junction contained 11 bases not matched to a gene. The CDR3 loop is CASSSAGLAGGPSTDTQYF. CDR3 bases: TGTGCCAGCAGCTCAGCTGGGCTAGCGGGGGGGCCTAGCACAGATACGCAGTATTTT.

CDR3 sequence: CASTTTPNTEAFF. DNA of the CDR3: TGTGCCAGCACCACGACTCCGAACACTGAAGCTTTCTTT. The V gene is TRBV2, the J gene TRBJ1-1; D is unclear. The V gene's germline CDR1 is SNHLY and CDR2 FYNNEI. CDR3 length: 13 amino acids. V shed 7 bases and J shed 1 base, with 10 bases lying between them.

The V gene is TRBV7-8, the J gene TRBJ2-5; 9 nucleotides match TRBD1. The length of the CDR3 is 16 residues. Germline V lookup: CDR1 SGHVS, CDR2 FQNEAQ. V shed 7 bases, J shed 6 bases, and the junction held 15 bases outside the gene matches. CDR3 sequence reads: CASNSPGQGKKKTQYF. The CDR3 DNA sequence: TGTGCCAGCAACAGCCCTGGACAGGGGAAGAAGAAGACCCAGTACTTC.

This rearrangement joins TRBV29-1 to TRBJ1-2, with 12 bases identical to TRBD1. Trimming at V came to 6 bases and at J to 8 bases, leaving 13 bases not matched to a gene. Per the germline V gene, CDR1 is SQVTM and CDR2 is ANQGSEA. The CDR3 is 15 residues long. The CDR3 DNA is TGCAGCGTGGAGCCGGGACAGGGGGCCCCCGGGGGCTACACCTTC. Translated, it gives CSVEPGQGAPGGYTF.

The chain uses TRBV5-1 and TRBJ2-5; 8 nucleotides match TRBD1. The V gene end was trimmed by 4 bases and the J gene end by 5 bases; junction bases not matched to a gene: 10. Per germline, CDR1 SGHRS and CDR2 YFSETQ. This CDR3 region has 15 residues. The CDR3 reads CASSTQGASQETQYF. The CDR3 nucleotides are TGCGCCAGCAGCACTCAGGGGGCTTCACAGGAGACCCAGTACTTC.

The chain recombines TRBV15 with TRBJ1-2; 7 positions match TRBD1. The germline V gene encodes CDR1 LNHNV and CDR2 YYDKDF (reference sequence). The CDR3 spans 17 residues. V was pared by 5 bases and J by 1 base, with 13 bases of the junction left unmatched. CDR3 in amino acids: CATSVRDSTRSNYGYTF. The CDR3 nucleotides read TGTGCCACCAGCGTTCGGGACAGCACCCGAAGTAACTATGGCTACACCTTC. Supplemented by reference TRBV15 and TRBJ1-2, the full variable domain reads DAMVIQNPRYQVTQFGKPVTLSCSQTLNHNVMYWYQQKSSQAPKLLFHYYDKDFNNEADTPDNFQSRRPNTSFCFLDIRSPGLGDTAMYLCATSVRDSTRSNYGYTFGSGTRLTVV.

This clone was counted a single time. The chain joins TRBV7-2 to TRBJ1-6; D gene ambiguous. Per the germline V gene, CDR1 is SGHTA and CDR2 is FQGNSA. V was clipped by 1 base and J by 7 bases, with 11 bases between them. The CDR3 consists of 15 residues. The CDR3 region has the DNA TGTGCCAGCAGCTTAGGGCAGCTGGGGAATTCACCCCTCCACTTT. Residues: CASSLGQLGNSPLHF.

In its sample, this clone was seen a few times. J is TRBJ2-2 and V is TRBV2; D is possibly TRBD2 (6 bases). Trimming stripped 9 bases from V and 2 bases from J, with 16 bases between. Looked up from germline, CDR1 is SNHLY and CDR2 is FYNNEI. CDR3 size: 15 residues. CDR3 DNA: TGTGCCAGTACCGTCGGGACTTACAACACCGGGGAGCTGTTTTTT. This gives the protein CASTVGTYNTGELFF.

V gene TRBV19 combines with J gene TRBJ2-5; no reliable D call. Trimming pared 5 bases from V and 4 bases from J, leaving 5 bases between. CDR3 size: 11 residues. Germline-derived CDR1 and CDR2 are LNHDA and SQIVND (reference sequence). The CDR3 region has the DNA TGTGCCAGTAGTCAGCGAGAGACCCAGTACTTC. Amino acids: CASSQRETQYF.

This clone was seen only a few times. The chain uses TRBV7-2 and TRBJ1-2, with 7 nucleotides matching TRBD1. Trimming at V came to 5 bases and at J to 4 bases, leaving 4 bases not matched to a gene. The CDR3 has 13 residues. The germline V gene encodes CDR1 SGHTA and CDR2 FQGNSA. Here the CDR3 DNA reads TGTGCCAGCAGCCCGGGGACAGTCTATGGCTACACCTTC. Translation: CASSPGTVYGYTF.

CDR3 sequence reads: CASSPGLSETQYF. The CDR3 DNA reads TGTGCCAGCAGCCCAGGCCTTTCTGAGACGCAGTATTTT. V usage is TRBV7-8 and J usage is TRBJ2-3; D uncertain. V was clipped by 5 bases and J by 9 bases, with 15 bases between them. The V gene's germline CDR1 is SGHVS and CDR2 FQNEAQ. The CDR3 runs to 13 residues.

This clone was counted only a few times. The genes are TRBV5-4 and TRBJ2-2; tentatively, D is TRBD2 (5 bases). V was pared by 0 bases and J by 4 bases, with 10 bases between. Germline loops: CDR1 SGHNT, CDR2 YYREEE (reference sequence). This CDR3 is built from 15 residues. Here the CDR3 reads CASSLELVGTGELFF. The CDR3, as DNA: TGTGCCAGCAGCTTGGAACTAGTCGGCACCGGGGAGCTGTTTTTT.

In its sample, this clone was seen a few times. This sequence joins TRBV15 and TRBJ1-4, with TRBD1 matching 8 bases. The germline V gene encodes CDR1 LNHNV and CDR2 YYDKDF (reference sequence). V shed 0 bases, J shed 3 bases, and the junction held 3 bases outside the gene matches. The CDR3 length is 16 residues. CDR3 sequence: CATSREQGAPNEKLFF. The CDR3 coding sequence is TGTGCCACCAGCAGAGAGCAGGGGGCACCTAATGAAAAACTGTTTTTT.

The chain has TRBV2 and TRBJ1-6; the D is unclear. CDR1 SNHLY and CDR2 FYNNEI come from the germline V gene. The CDR3 sequence is 12 residues long. Deletions cut 5 bases from V and 10 bases from J, with 9 bases between. CDR3 DNA: TGTGCCAGCAGTAGCCAACGCTCACCCCTCCACTTT. Residues: CASSSQRSPLHF.

The chain uses TRBV29-1 and TRBJ1-1, with 7 bases aligning to TRBD1. The V gene's germline CDR1 is SQVTM and CDR2 ANQGSEA. The length of the CDR3 is 14 residues. V trimming: 5 bases; J trimming: 1 base; junction bases outside the gene matches: 7. The CDR3: CSVTGQVRNTEAFF. CDR3 DNA sequence: TGCAGCGTTACAGGACAGGTGAGGAACACTGAAGCTTTCTTT.

The chain recombines TRBV10-3 with TRBJ2-1, with 7 bases aligning to TRBD1. This CDR3 is 14 amino acids long. The ends lost 6 bases at V and 3 bases at J; junction bases unmatched: 5. CDR1 and CDR2 (germline): ENHRY, SYGVKD. Written as DNA, the CDR3 is TGTGCCATCAGCCGGGACAGTTACTACAATGAGCAGTTCTTC. Protein product: CAISRDSYYNEQFF.